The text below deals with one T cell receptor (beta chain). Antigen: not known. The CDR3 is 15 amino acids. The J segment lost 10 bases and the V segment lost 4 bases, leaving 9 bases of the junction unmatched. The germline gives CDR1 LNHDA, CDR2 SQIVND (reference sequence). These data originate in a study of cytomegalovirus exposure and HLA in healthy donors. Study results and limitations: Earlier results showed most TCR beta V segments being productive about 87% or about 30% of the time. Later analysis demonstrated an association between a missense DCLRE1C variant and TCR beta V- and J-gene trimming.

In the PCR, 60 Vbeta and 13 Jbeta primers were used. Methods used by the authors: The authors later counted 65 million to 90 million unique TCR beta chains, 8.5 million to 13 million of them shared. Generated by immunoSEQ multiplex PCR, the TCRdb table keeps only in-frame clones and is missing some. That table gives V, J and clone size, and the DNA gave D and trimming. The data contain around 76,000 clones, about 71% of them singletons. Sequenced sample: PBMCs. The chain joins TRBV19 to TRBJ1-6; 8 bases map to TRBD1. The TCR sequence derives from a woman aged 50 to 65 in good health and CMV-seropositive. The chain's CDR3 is CASSTRTGYGSPLHF. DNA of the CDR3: TGTGCCAGTAGTACGCGGACAGGGTATGGGTCACCCCTCCACTTT.